The source of this TCR beta chain is a study of T cell repertoires in cytomegalovirus infection. Study overall: CMV infection plus the matching HLA type was flagged by public TCR beta signatures. General study points: Identification of carriers of CMV plus the relevant HLA was achieved through cumulative public TCR beta family frequency.

Points on this clonotype: Its matching antigen is unknown.

Each CDR3 protein is one row after TCRdb ran MiXCR on the reads. The data contain more than 200,000 distinct CDR3 sequences, approximately 9.1% of them singletons. CDR3 length equals 15 residues. Between the trimmed V and J ends, which lost 5 bases and 1 base, there was a span of 14 bases. Germline loops: CDR1 SEHNR, CDR2 FQNEAQ (reference sequence). Sequenced input: PBMCs. This TCR came from a human donor in good health (CMV status not recorded). Some clones in this sample may be carry-over from other donors' samples. The chain combines TRBV7-9 with TRBJ1-1, with D hard to call. CDR3 DNA sequence: TGTGCCAGCAGCCCTACTAGGGAGACGAACACTGAAGCTTTCTTT. Translating it yields CASSPTRETNTEAFF.